This T cell receptor beta chain was documented in a study of blood T cell repertoires in COVID-19. At the level of the study: From the United States, Italy and Spain came samples of acute and convalescent COVID-19.

The CDR3 totals 17 residues. V shed 0 bases, J shed 4 bases, and the junction held 5 bases outside the gene matches. CDR1 SGDLS and CDR2 YYNGEE come from the germline V gene. Clones were sequenced by immunoSEQ multiplex PCR, and TCRdb holds only the in-frame ones, with some missing. Among hundreds of thousands of clones, 86% were seen once, and the ten largest hold approximately 1.6%. Residents of over 20 US areas, aged about 18 to 95 years, made up the participants. In assigning cohorts, the study relied on participant-reported clinical history. This sequence originates from a man aged 35-49 years who had recovered from COVID-19. The chain uses TRBV9 and TRBJ2-3; 13 positions agree with TRBD2. The sequencing input was PBMCs or T cells enriched from blood (not recorded which). The CDR3 DNA sequence: TGTGCCAGCAGCGTAGGACTAGCGGGGGGTACGGCAGATACGCAGTATTTT. Protein product: CASSVGLAGGTADTQYF.